This TCR beta chain appears in the sequencing data of a study of T cell responses to AZD1222 COVID-19 vaccine. General study points: Among vaccine-associated CD4 TCRs, coverage spanned spike, with dominance at 160-218 and 743-854.

Only in-frame clones appear in the TCRdb table, and some are missing; sequencing was by immunoSEQ multiplex PCR. The table includes about 110,000 clones, 89% detected once. Germline V gene data show CDR1 as MNHEY and CDR2 as SMNVEV (reference sequence). With 5 bases clipped from V and 4 bases from J, the junction kept 2 bases outside the gene matches. The CDR3 consists of 15 residues. A single count supports this clone. What it binds is unknown. The V call is TRBV27, the J call TRBJ2-2; 12 nucleotides agree with TRBD2. Sample: peripheral blood, taken 28 days after the second AZD1222 dose. This sequence was found in an adult who received the AZD1222 COVID-19 vaccine. The DNA of the CDR3 is TGTGCCAGCAGTCTAGCGGGAGGGATCACCGGGGAGCTGTTTTTT. Translation: CASSLAGGITGELFF.